This TCR beta chain came from a study of CD8 T cells in Susac syndrome. Random-hexamer reverse transcription was applied to roughly 0.5 to 1 ug RNA. TCRdb passed the immunoSEQ multiplex PCR reads through MiXCR, listing each CDR3 protein once. The sample includes tens of thousands of distinct CDR3 sequences, 90% to 95% of them seen just once. Germline assignment: CDR1 LGHDT and CDR2 YNNKEL (reference sequence). Trimming removed 3 bases from V and 0 bases from J, with 12 bases in between. The CDR3 contains 16 residues. This chain joins TRBV3-1 and TRBJ2-1; tentatively, D is TRBD1 (5 bases). The source of this sequence is a human donor in good health. The sample taken for sequencing was CD8+ T cells from PBMCs. Here the CDR3 DNA reads TGTGCCAGCAGCCATCAGGGTTTGAGCTCCTACAATGAGCAGTTCTTC. Protein sequence: CASSHQGLSSYNEQFF.